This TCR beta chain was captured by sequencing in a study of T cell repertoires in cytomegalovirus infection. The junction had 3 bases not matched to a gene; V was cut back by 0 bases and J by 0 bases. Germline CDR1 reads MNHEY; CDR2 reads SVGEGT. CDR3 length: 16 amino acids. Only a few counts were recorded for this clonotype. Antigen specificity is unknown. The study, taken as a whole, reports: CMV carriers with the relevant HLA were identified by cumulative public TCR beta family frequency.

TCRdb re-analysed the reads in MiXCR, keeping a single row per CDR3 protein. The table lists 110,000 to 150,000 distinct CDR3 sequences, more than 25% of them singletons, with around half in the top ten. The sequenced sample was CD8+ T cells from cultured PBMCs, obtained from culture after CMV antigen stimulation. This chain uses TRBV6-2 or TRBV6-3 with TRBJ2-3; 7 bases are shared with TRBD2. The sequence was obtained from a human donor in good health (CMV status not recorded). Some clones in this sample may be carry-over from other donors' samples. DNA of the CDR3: TGTGCCAGCAGTTACTCGGAGGGAGGGAGCACAGATACGCAGTATTTT. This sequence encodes CASSYSEGGSTDTQYF.